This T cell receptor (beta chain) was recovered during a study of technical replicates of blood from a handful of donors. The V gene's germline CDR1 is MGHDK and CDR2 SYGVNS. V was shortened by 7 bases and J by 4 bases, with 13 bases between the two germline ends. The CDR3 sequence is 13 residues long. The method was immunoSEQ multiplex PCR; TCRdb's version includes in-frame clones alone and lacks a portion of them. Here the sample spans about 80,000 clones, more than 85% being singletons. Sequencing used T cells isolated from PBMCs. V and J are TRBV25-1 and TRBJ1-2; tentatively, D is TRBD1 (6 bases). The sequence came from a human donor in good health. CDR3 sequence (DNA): TGTGCCAGCAAGCAGGACAGTAGCTATGGCTACACCTTC. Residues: CASKQDSSYGYTF.